This TCR beta chain emerged from a study of CD8 T cells in Susac syndrome. Reverse transcription of about 0.5 to 1 ug RNA was carried out with random hexamers. TCRdb re-derived calls from the immunoSEQ multiplex PCR reads in MiXCR, one entry per CDR3 protein. The sample lists roughly 150,000 distinct CDR3 sequences, less than 97% occurring once. Looked up from germline, CDR1 is SQVTM and CDR2 is ANQGSEA. V dropped 6 bases and J dropped 8; count of bases not matched to a gene: 14. This CDR3 spans 14 amino acids. The T cells that were sequenced for TCR beta were CD8+ and CD4+ cells from blood. The CD8+ and CD4+ T cells were isolated magnetically using a negative isolation approach, whereas the TEMRA cells were enriched by FACS. Concerning this clonotype itself: The antigen is not known.

Study-level findings and limits: The study conceded that relatively few individuals underwent its TCR sequencing and HLA analysis.

The gene calls are TRBV29-1 and TRBJ1-2, with TRBD1 identical over 8 bases. The sequenced material came from CD8+ T cells from PBMCs. This sequence originates from a human donor with multiple sclerosis. CDR3 nucleotides: TGCAGCGTCCGGACAGGGCTTGCTTATGAAGGCTACACCTTC. It specifies CSVRTGLAYEGYTF.